This TCR beta chain was captured by sequencing in a study of blood T cell repertoires in COVID-19. Study at large: Spain, Italy and the United States supplied samples that represented acute and convalescent COVID-19.

Per the original methods: Reference gene primers were amplified, and this amplification served to estimate nucleated cell counts. Profiling relied on immunoSEQ multiplex PCR, and the TCRdb table lists in-frame clones only, not all of them. The V and J calls and clone size come from that table; D and trimming were worked out from the DNA. The repertoire includes about 300,000 clones, approximately 90% of them detected once, and roughly 6.9% sits in the top ten. The sequenced sample consisted of peripheral blood. The source of this sequence is a woman in her thirties who had recovered from COVID-19.

This CDR3 reads CASKRSGGPSEEQYF. The CDR3 DNA follows: TGTGCCAGCAAGAGGAGCGGGGGGCCGTCAGAAGAGCAGTACTTC. The chain joins TRBV2 to TRBJ2-7, with 9 bases that match TRBD2. V was clipped by 7 bases and J by 7 bases; unmatched bases: 14. The CDR3 spans 15 residues. CDR1 and CDR2 (germline): SNHLY, FYNNEI.